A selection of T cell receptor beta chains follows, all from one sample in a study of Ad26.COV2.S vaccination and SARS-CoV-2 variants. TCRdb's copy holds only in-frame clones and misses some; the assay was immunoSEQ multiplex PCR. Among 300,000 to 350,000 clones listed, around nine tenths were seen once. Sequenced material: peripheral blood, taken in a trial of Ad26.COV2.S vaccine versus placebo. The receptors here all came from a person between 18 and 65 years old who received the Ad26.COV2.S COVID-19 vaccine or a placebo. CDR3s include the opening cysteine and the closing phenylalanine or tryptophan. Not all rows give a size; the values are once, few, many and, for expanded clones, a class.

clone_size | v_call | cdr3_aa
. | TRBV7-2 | CASSSGQGRNQPQHF
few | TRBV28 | CASSPRGAEGREQYF
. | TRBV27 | CASSFNRAANYGYTF
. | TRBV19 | CASSITGGYYGYTF
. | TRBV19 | CASRPGTEYNEQFF
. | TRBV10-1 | CASSVQDNEQFF
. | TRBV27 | CASSLMSFRGQGLGYTF
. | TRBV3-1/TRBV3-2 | CASSQGLAVTYEQYF
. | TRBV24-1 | CATSDLVVTGETQYF
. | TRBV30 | CAWRKGQGLSPLHF
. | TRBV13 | CASSPGGQVTDTQYF
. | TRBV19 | CASRETGGAETQYF
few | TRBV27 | CASSSLGQFGNEQYF
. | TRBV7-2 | CASSFPQGGNKNIQYF
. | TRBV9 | CASSELMNTEAFF
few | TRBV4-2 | CASSQDRLVTEAFF
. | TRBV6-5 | CASSYSGQGTEAFF
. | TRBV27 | CASSDDGLAKNIQYF
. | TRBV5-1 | CASSSGGGNSPLHF
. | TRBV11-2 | CASSPDPAYGYTF
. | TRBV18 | CASSPGTSGRASEQYF
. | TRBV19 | CASSIDPGSDTQYF
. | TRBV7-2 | CASSLEYGRNSPLHF
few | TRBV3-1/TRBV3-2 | CASSQVVATNEKLFF
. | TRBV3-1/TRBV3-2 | CASSRTRSGEQYF
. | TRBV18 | CASSPGAEGQPQHF
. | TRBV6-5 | CASSYSPGANQPQHF
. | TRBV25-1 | CASRGTSGYNEQFF
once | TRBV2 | CASNREVQETQYF
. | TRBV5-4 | CASSSPYRGSGANEQFF
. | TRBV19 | CASSPPGQGMSGELFF
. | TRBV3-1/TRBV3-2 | CASSRRVAGKLFF
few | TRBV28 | CASSTRRPLAKNIQYF
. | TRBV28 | CASSVLAEVTDTQYF
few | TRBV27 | CASSLRGPDTQYF
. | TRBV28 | CASSGGATDTQYF
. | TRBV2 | CASRLGANNEKLFF
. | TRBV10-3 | CAISEGWYSELFF
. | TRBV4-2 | CASGGGHSGANVLTF
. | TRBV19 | CASSVRGKPRGYTF
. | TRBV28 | CASSPQALSSYEQYF
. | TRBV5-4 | CASSRLAGQKGETQYF
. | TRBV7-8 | CASSLEGGRQGTAGANVLTF
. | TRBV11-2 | CASSRGQGLGYTF
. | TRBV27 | CASSIGGSTNEKLFF
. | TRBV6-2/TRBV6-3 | CASSYSRQYQETQYF
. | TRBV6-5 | CASSRQTDTQYF
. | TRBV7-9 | CASGVGSYNEQFF
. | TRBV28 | CASSFGQDEQYF
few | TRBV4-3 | CASSQDLAVNYGYTF
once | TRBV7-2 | CASSQTGFSYNEQFF
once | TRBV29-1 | CSVERTGRIGDEQFF
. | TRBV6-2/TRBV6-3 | CASSLGLVYTSYEQYF
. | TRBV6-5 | CASSYSRPNTGELFF
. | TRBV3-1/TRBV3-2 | CASSPVRVSGNTIYF
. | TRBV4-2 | CASSRRPNEPPLHF
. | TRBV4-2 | CASSQNSPRGKSTDTQYF